This TCR beta chain was sequenced during a study of cytomegalovirus exposure and HLA in healthy donors. The germline CDR1 and CDR2 sequences are MGHRA and YSYEKL. Losses at the gene ends were 4 bases for V and 14 bases for J; bases not matched to a gene: 22. CDR3 length: 17 residues. Sequenced by immunoSEQ multiplex PCR; TCRdb stores in-frame clones only, minus some. The sample holds 150,000 to 200,000 clones, roughly 80% seen once. The receptor's source is a woman in her late teens or twenties in good health and CMV-seropositive. The chain combines TRBV4-1 with TRBJ1-4; 7 bases fit TRBD1. Input material: PBMCs. CDR3 nucleotide sequence: TGCGCCAGCAGCCCTCCCGTGAACCGGGACAGCGGAAATCGGCTGTTTTTT. Translated: CASSPPVNRDSGNRLFF.